This T cell receptor beta chain derives from a study of blood T cell repertoires in COVID-19. Across the whole study: T cells, B-cell-depleted T cells, or PBMCs supplied cDNA or gDNA.

Per the authors' pipeline: Scientists estimated how many nucleated cells there were by amplifying reference gene primers. Method: immunoSEQ multiplex PCR; TCRdb's copy keeps in-frame clones and lacks some. V and J calls plus clone size are reproduced from that table; the DNA served to infer D and trimming. The sample lists around 300,000 clones, 80% to 90% occurring once. This CDR3 region has 16 residues. V trimming: 4 bases; J trimming: 5 bases; junction bases outside the gene matches: 5. CDR1 is LGHNA and CDR2 is YNFKEQ in the germline V gene. Participants came from roughly 25 US areas, aged about 18 to 95 years.

The source is a man aged 25 to 40 who had recovered from COVID-19. The chain carries TRBV4-2 and TRBJ2-1, with 13 bases aligning to TRBD2. Material for sequencing was PBMCs or T cells enriched from blood (not recorded which). For the CDR3, the DNA is TGTGCCAGCAGCCTCCAACTAGCGGGGGGGGACAATGAGCAGTTCTTC. Amino acid sequence: CASSLQLAGGDNEQFF.